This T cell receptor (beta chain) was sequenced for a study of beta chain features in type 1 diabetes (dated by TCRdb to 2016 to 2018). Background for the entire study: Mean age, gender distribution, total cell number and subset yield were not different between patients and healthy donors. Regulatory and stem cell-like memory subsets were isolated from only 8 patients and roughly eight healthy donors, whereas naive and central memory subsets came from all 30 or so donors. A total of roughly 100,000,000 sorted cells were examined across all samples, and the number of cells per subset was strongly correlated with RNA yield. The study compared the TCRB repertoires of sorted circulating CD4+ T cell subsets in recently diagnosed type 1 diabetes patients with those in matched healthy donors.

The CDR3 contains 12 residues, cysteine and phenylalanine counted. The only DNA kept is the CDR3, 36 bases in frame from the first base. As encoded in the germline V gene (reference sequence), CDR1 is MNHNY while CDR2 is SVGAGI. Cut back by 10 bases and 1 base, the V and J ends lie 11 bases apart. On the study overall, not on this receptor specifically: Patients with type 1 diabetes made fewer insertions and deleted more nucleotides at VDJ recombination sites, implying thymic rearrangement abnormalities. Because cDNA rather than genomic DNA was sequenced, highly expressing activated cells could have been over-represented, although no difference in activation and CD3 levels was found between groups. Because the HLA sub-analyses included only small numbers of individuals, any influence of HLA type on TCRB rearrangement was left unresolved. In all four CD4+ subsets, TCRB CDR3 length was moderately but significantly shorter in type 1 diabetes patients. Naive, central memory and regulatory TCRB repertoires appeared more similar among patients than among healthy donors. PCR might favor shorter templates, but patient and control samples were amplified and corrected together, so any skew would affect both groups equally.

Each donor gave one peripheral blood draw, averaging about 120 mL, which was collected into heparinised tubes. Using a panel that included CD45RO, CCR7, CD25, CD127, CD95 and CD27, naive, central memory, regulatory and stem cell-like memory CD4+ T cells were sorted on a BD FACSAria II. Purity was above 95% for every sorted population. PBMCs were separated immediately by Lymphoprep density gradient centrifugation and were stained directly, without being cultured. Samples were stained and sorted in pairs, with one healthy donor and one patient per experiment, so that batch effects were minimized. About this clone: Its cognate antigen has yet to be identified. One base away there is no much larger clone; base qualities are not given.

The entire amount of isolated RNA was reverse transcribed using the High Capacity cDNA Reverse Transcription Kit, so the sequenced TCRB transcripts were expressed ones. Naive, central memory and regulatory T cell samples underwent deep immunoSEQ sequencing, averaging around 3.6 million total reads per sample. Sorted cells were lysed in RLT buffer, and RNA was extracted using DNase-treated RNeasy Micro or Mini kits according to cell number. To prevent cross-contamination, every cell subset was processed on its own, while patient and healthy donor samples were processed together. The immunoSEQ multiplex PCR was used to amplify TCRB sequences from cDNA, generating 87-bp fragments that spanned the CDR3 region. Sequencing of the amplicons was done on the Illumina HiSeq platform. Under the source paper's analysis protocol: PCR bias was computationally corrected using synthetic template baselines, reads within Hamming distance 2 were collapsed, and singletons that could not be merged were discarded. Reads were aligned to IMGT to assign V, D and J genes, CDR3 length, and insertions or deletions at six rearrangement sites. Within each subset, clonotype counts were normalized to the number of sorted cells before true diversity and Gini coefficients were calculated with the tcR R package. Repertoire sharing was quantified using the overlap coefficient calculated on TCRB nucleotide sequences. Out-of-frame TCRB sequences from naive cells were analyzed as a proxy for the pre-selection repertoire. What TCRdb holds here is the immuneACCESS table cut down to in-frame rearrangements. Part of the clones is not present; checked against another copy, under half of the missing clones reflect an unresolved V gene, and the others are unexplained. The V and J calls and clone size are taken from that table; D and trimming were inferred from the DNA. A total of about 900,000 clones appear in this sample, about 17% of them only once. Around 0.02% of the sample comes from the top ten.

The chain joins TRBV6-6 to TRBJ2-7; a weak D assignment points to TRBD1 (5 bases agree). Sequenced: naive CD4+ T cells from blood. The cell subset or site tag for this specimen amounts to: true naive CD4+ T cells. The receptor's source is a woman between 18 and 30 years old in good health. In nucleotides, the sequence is TGTGCCACTAGGGGTGGGTCCTACGAGCAGTACTTC. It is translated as CATRGGSYEQYF.